This T cell receptor (beta chain) was sequenced during a study of cytomegalovirus exposure and HLA in healthy donors. Study as a whole: An early data release held approximately 85 million unique TCRs from HLA-typed donors. When 350 to 500 donors were genotyped, roughly 82% of them were found to fall in the Caucasian-associated ancestry cluster. Regarding the study as a whole: Presence/absence analyses assumed roughly uniform sequencing depth across donors.

Amplification used 60 Vbeta primers and 13 Jbeta primers. Source study methods: Around 11 million shared chains were among around 80 million unique TCR beta chains counted in a later analysis. Here immunoSEQ multiplex PCR was the method, and the copy in TCRdb shows in-frame clones only, minus some. The V and J calls and clone size are taken from that table; D and trimming were inferred from the DNA. Found here are approximately 200,000 clones, roughly four fifths of them singletons; the top ten hold 1.4%. This CDR3 has 14 amino acids. In germline, CDR1 is SNHLY, CDR2 FYNNEI. Trimming took 6 bases from V and 0 from J, leaving 11 bases between them. This clone was detected only a few times. Its specificity is unknown.

This chain joins TRBV2 and TRBJ1-1, with D maybe TRBD1 (6 bases). The sequence was collected from a girl between 10 and 17 years old in good health and CMV-seronegative. Sample: PBMCs. The CDR3 DNA sequence: TGTGCCAGCAGGCTACAGGGTGTGAACACTGAAGCTTTCTTT. Translated, it gives CASRLQGVNTEAFF.